This T cell receptor beta chain stems from a study of STAT5B mutations in CD4+ large granular lymphocyte leukemia. General study points: TRBV06-family usage was enriched in top patient clones (8/27) versus controls (2/35). Approximately 25% of private leukemic clonotypes occurred rarely in other patients' non-leukemic repertoires. CD4-sorted patient repertoires seemed more clonal than healthy CD4+ repertoires.

Germline V gene lookup returns CDR1 SEHNR and CDR2 FQNEAQ (reference sequence). V lost 6 bases and J lost 1; bases outside the gene matches: 10. The CDR3 covers 16 residues. The protocol was immunoSEQ multiplex PCR, while the TCRdb copy is restricted to in-frame clones and leaves out a portion. The table lists under 25,000 clones, about 80% of them singletons. In its sample, this clone was seen once. Its antigen is as yet unknown. Buffy coats from healthy blood donors served as controls. This clonotype was sampled from a human donor in good health. The rearrangement joins TRBV7-9 to TRBJ2-3; 7 bases agree with TRBD2. The sample comprised CD4+ T cells from blood buffy coats. The CDR3 here is CASRLLTGGGTDTQYF. CDR3 nucleotides: TGTGCCAGCAGATTATTAACGGGAGGAGGCACAGATACGCAGTATTTT.